Listed below are T cell receptor beta chains from one sample, sequenced in a study of blood T cell repertoires in COVID-19. The data were produced by immunoSEQ multiplex PCR, yet TCRdb's version contains in-frame clones alone and is incomplete. The sample holds roughly 100,000 clones; 75% to 95% are singletons and the top ten take over 3.5%. Sequences were obtained from peripheral blood. These receptors came from a woman aged 50 to 65 in a cohort sampled during active COVID-19. Both conserved end residues are part of each CDR3. Part of the rows lack a size; the others show once, few, many or a class for expanded clones.

size: .; V: TRBV2; CDR3: CASSETSDTQYF
size: .; V: TRBV28; CDR3: CASNPSGSSYEQYF
size: .; V: TRBV7-3; CDR3: CASRLQGSAGELFF
size: .; V: TRBV15; CDR3: CATSSPAGMVLDTQYF
size: .; V: TRBV18; CDR3: CASSPVQGGSYEQYF
size: .; V: TRBV2; CDR3: CASGTGEGYGYTF
size: .; V: TRBV11-2; CDR3: CASSPMGQPRNTEAFF
size: .; V: TRBV29-1; CDR3: CSVETGTPIQYF
size: .; V: TRBV5-4; CDR3: CASSLGDSKETQYF
size: .; V: TRBV30; CDR3: CAWNPQKNTEAFF
size: .; V: TRBV18; CDR3: CASSSNREDEQFF
size: once; V: TRBV5-1; CDR3: CASSGSGGHEQFF
size: .; V: TRBV5-4; CDR3: CASSLYLAGGSDTQYF
size: .; V: TRBV10-3; CDR3: CAISHGTSRTGGGEQFF
size: .; V: TRBV4-2; CDR3: CASSQYQTEANEKLFF
size: few; V: TRBV3-1/TRBV3-2; CDR3: CASSQGLEPILLVNEQFF
size: .; V: TRBV3-1/TRBV3-2; CDR3: CASSLRTSGGPYQETQYF
size: few; V: TRBV6-5; CDR3: CASSSPRAPGGHGYTF
size: .; V: TRBV28; CDR3: CASRQDRGTVNEQFF
size: .; V: TRBV2; CDR3: CASSESGQTTDTQYF
size: .; V: TRBV5-1; CDR3: CASSSGARGTDTQYF
size: .; V: TRBV5-1; CDR3: CASRVGGGPSNEQFF
size: .; V: TRBV12-3/TRBV12-4; CDR3: CASSTPAETQYF
size: once; V: TRBV5-6; CDR3: CASSLAGQGEGYGYTF
size: .; V: TRBV19; CDR3: CASSQTGDVTDTQYF
size: .; V: TRBV10-2; CDR3: CASMTGQLANTGELFF
size: .; V: TRBV5-1; CDR3: CASSLSGTGNQPQHF
size: .; V: TRBV29-1; CDR3: CSVEGDSLSIYEQYF
size: .; V: TRBV9; CDR3: CASSVAVNGLGSGNTIYF
size: .; V: TRBV9; CDR3: CASSVDQGVGGYTF
size: few; V: TRBV6-2/TRBV6-3; CDR3: CASSLQVTTEAFF
size: .; V: TRBV6-2/TRBV6-3; CDR3: CASSSGLAGGLYNEQFF
size: once; V: TRBV7-2; CDR3: CASSPRDSRNYGYTF
size: .; V: TRBV24-1; CDR3: CATQDRMNTEAFF
size: .; V: TRBV12-5; CDR3: CASGLVKEGRGSYEQYF
size: few; V: TRBV5-4; CDR3: CASSLALAGTGELFF
size: .; V: TRBV4-2; CDR3: CASSQGTLSTGYTF
size: .; V: TRBV19; CDR3: CASSFGQGTTYEQYF
size: .; V: TRBV7-9; CDR3: CASSYNQFQETQYF
size: few; V: TRBV9; CDR3: CASSVGGGPYEQYF
size: .; V: TRBV2; CDR3: CAISPTGPISYTF
size: .; V: TRBV12-5; CDR3: CASGLIGETQYF
size: .; V: TRBV6-2/TRBV6-3; CDR3: CASSQQGTEAFF
size: .; V: TRBV6-1; CDR3: CASSEYGSGRTDTQYF
size: .; V: TRBV5-4; CDR3: CASSRGGMVPTDTQYF
size: .; V: TRBV3-1/TRBV3-2; CDR3: CASSHQATNEKLFF
size: medium-sized; V: TRBV6-5; CDR3: CASRPPGDEKLFF
size: .; V: TRBV7-9; CDR3: CASTLRYDNEQFF
size: few; V: TRBV4-2; CDR3: CASSQGGRGGAGELFF
size: once; V: TRBV3-1/TRBV3-2; CDR3: CASSRLPYEQYF
size: .; V: TRBV28; CDR3: CASGSPISTDTQYF
size: .; V: TRBV2; CDR3: CASVNGGSANTEAFF
size: once; V: TRBV9; CDR3: CASSARLAGFNEQFF
size: .; V: TRBV18; CDR3: CASSPQDRPNYGYTF